The T cell receptor (beta chain) under discussion was sequenced for a study of control samples from healthy donors and cancer patients (TCRdb year 2020). Turning to this clone: Its antigen is not yet known. At one end the junction does not follow the germline gene, possibly because of a read error.

Libraries were prepared through the immunoSEQ multiplex PCR assay. The clones in this table, taken by TCRdb from immuneACCESS, are in-frame only. Not every clone is retained; where verified, under half of the shortfall comes from an unresolved V gene, and the cause of the rest is unknown. The sample table lists about 180,000 clones, roughly 90% of them with a count of one. The top ten constitute 1.3% to 1.5% of the sample. From its cysteine to its phenylalanine, the CDR3 spans 15 amino acids. CDR3 DNA only is kept here, 45 bases in frame from base 1. The germline V gene provides CDR1 SGHTA and CDR2 FQGNSA.

Sequences were obtained from blood. This clonotype originated in a woman in her 50s in good health. The chain links TRBV7-2 with TRBJ2-1; the D call could be TRBD1 or TRBD2, with each sharing 6 bases. The CDR3 loop reads CASSERGAGYSEQFF. The sequence in DNA is TGTGCCAGCAGCGAGAGGGGGGCCGGCTACAGTGAGCAGTTCTTC.